This T cell receptor (beta chain) was obtained from a study of blood T cell repertoires in COVID-19. Whole-study context: Samples came from the United States, Italy and Spain, spanning acute and convalescent COVID-19. T cells, B-cell-depleted T cells, or PBMCs provided the cDNA or gDNA that served as material.

V was pared by 2 bases and J by 2 bases, with 9 bases of the junction left unmatched. The CDR3 sequence is 16 residues long. Looked up from germline, CDR1 is LGHDT and CDR2 is YNNKEL (reference sequence). The assay was immunoSEQ multiplex PCR, and TCRdb's table has in-frame clones only and misses some. The table lists roughly 230,000 clones, about 80% of them singletons. Donors in Cohort 3 counted as recovered after two negative PCRs, clearance, or symptom resolution. The chain links TRBV3-1 (or the pseudogene TRBV3-2) to TRBJ2-7; the match to TRBD1 covers 7 bases. The TCR originated in a man aged 50-59 years who had recovered from COVID-19. The specimen was PBMCs or T cells enriched from blood (not recorded which). The CDR3 region has the DNA TGTGCCAGCAGCCAAATCCCAGGGGGTGGAACCTACGAGCAGTACTTC. It specifies CASSQIPGGGTYEQYF.